This T cell receptor beta chain stems from a study of shared clonotypes between healthy human individuals. Study-wide points: With a handful of donors compared, around 4.7% of naive CD4 clonotypes were shared.

Germline V gene data show CDR1 as SSHAT and CDR2 as FNYEAQ (reference sequence). V was shortened by 4 bases and J by 0 bases, with 6 bases between the two germline ends. This CDR3 contains 13 residues. Turning to this clone: Its antigen is undetermined.

TCRdb keeps only in-frame clones here, not all; method: immunoSEQ multiplex PCR. This table holds roughly 700,000 clones, around 90% found once. Sequenced: memory CD8+ T cells from PBMCs. Subset described: CD45RO+ cells pooled with CCR7-negative TemRA cells. This receptor was identified in a man aged 18 to 30 in good health. Some clones in this sample may be carry-over from other donors' samples. This chain uses TRBV7-7 with TRBJ1-1; no clear D. The CDR3 bases are TGTGCCAGCAGCTCAAGGGTGAACACTGAAGCTTTCTTT. Its translation is CASSSRVNTEAFF.